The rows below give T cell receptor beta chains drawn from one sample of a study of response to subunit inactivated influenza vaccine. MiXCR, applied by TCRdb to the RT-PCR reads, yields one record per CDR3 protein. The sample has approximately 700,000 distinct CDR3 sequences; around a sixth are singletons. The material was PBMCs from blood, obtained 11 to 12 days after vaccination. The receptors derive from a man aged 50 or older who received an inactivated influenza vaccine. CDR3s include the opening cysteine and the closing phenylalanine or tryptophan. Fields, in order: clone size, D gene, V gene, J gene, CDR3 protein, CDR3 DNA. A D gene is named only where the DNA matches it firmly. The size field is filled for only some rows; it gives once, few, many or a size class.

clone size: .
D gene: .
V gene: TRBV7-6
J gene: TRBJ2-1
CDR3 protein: CASSLDTEYNEQFF
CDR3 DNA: TGTGCCAGCAGCTTAGATACAGAATACAATGAGCAGTTCTTC

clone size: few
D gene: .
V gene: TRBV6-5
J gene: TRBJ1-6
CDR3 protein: CASSYGQPGSPLHF
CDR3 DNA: TGTGCCAGCAGTTACGGGCAGCCTGGTTCACCCCTCCACTTT

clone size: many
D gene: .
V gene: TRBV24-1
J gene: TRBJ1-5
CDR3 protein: CAVSSGGYQPQHF
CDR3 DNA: TGTGCCGTCAGTTCAGGAGGCTATCAGCCCCAGCATTTT

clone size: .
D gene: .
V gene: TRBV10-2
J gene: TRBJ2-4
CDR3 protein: CASSASGGGRNIQYF
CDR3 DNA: TGCGCCAGCAGTGCCTCGGGTGGGGGGCGGAACATTCAGTACTTC

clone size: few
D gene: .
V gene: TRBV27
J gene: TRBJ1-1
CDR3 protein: CASSTTGRTEAFF
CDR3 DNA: TGTGCCAGCAGTACCACAGGGCGCACTGAAGCTTTCTTT

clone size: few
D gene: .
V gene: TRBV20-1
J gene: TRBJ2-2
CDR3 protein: CSARHSLNTGELFF
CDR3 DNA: TGCAGTGCTCGACACAGTTTGAACACCGGGGAGCTGTTTTTT

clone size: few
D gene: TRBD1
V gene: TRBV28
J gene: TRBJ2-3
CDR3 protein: CASSSFYRGSTDTQYF
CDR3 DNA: TGTGCCAGCAGTTCATTCTACAGGGGGTCCACAGATACGCAGTATTTT

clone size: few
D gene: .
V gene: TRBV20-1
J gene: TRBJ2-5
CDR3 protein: CSASREKETQYF
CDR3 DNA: TGCAGTGCTAGTCGAGAAAAAGAGACCCAGTACTTC

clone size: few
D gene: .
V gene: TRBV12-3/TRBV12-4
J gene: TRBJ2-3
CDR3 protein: CASNDNTDTQYF
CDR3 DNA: TGTGCCAGCAATGACAACACAGATACGCAGTATTTT

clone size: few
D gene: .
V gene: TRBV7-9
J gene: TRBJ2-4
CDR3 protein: CASSPQGDIQYF
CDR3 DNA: TGTGCCAGCAGCCCCCAGGGTGACATTCAGTACTTC

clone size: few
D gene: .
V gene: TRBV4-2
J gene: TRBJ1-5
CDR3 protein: CASSQGSGRGQPQHF
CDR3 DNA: TGTGCCAGCAGCCAAGGTTCTGGGAGAGGGCAGCCCCAGCATTTT

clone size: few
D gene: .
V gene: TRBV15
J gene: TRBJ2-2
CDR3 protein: CATSRRGRDTGELFF
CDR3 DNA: TGTGCCACCAGCAGGAGGGGAAGGGACACCGGGGAGCTGTTTTTT

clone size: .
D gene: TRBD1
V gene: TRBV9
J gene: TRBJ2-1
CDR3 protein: CASSLRDRGGEQFF
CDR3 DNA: TGTGCCAGCAGCCTCCGGGACAGGGGTGGTGAGCAGTTCTTC

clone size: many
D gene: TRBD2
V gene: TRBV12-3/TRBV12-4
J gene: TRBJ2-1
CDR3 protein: CASSRNPGLAEPNRSFF
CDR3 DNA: TGTGCCAGCAGCCGGAATCCAGGACTAGCGGAACCAAACCGATCGTTCTTC

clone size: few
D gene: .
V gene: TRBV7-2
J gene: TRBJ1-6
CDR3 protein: CASRLGPEGSSPLHF
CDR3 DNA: TGTGCCAGCAGGCTGGGACCGGAGGGTAGTTCACCCCTCCACTTT

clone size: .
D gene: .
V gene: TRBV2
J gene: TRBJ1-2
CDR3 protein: CASGNYGYTF
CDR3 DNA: TGTGCCAGCGGGAACTATGGCTACACCTTC

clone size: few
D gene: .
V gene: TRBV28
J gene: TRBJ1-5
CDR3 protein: CASSSTVRVGNQPQHF
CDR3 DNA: TGTGCCAGCAGTTCCACAGTTCGGGTTGGCAATCAGCCCCAGCATTTT

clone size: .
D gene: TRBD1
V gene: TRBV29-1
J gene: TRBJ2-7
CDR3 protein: CSVEGGGANDEQYF
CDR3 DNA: TGCAGCGTTGAAGGAGGGGGCGCAAACGACGAGCAGTACTTC